What follows are 14 T cell receptor beta chains derived from one specimen sequenced in a study of T cell responses to AZD1222 COVID-19 vaccine. TCRdb keeps only in-frame clones here, not all; method: immunoSEQ multiplex PCR. The data hold 120,000 or so clones, with less than 90% observed a single time. The sample was peripheral blood, taken on day 0 of AZD1222 vaccination. These receptors were collected from an adult in good health.

This clone has just one count. This rearrangement joins TRBV7-9 to TRBJ1-1, with D uncertain. V was trimmed by 4 bases and J by 3 bases, leaving 6 bases between them. CDR1 SEHNR and CDR2 FQNEAQ come from the germline V gene (reference sequence). The CDR3 length is 12 residues. CDR3 sequence: CASSYQYTEAFF. The CDR3 nucleotides are TGTGCCAGCAGCTACCAGTACACTGAAGCTTTCTTT. Supplemented by reference TRBV7-9 and TRBJ1-1, the full variable domain reads DTGVSQNPRHKITKRGQNVTFRCDPISEHNRLYWYRQTLGQGPEFLTYFQNEAQLEKSRLLSDRFSAERPKGSFSTLEIQRTEQGDSAMYLCASSYQYTEAFFGQGTRLTVV.

The CDR3 loop is CASSAGTGGGLSQHF. The CDR3 DNA sequence: TGTGCCAGCAGCGCGGGGACAGGGGGCGGACTATCCCAGCATTTT. The chain uses TRBV5-6 and TRBJ1-5, with TRBD1 matching 12 bases. V shed 4 bases and J 11 bases; nucleotides not matched to a gene: 10. The CDR3 runs to 15 residues. From germline, CDR1 is SGHDT and CDR2 YYEEEE. The full variable domain, rest sourced from reference TRBV5-6 and TRBJ1-5, is DAGVTQSPTHLIKTRGQQVTLRCSPKSGHDTVSWYQQALGQGPQFIFQYYEEEERQRGNFPDRFSGHQFPNYSSELNVNALLLGDSALYLCASSAGTGGGLSQHFGDGTRLSIL.

V gene TRBV5-1 combines with J gene TRBJ2-7; the match to TRBD1 covers 7 bases. The CDR3 has 14 residues. CDR1 and CDR2 from the germline V gene are SGHRS and YFSETQ. Trimming cost V 1 base and J 7 bases; bases outside gene matches: 8. The CDR3 DNA is TGCGCCAGCAGCTTGACAGGGGAGAGGGGAGAGCAGTACTTC. Residues: CASSLTGERGEQYF.

The chain combines TRBV30 with TRBJ2-5, with TRBD1 matching 7 bases. Germline V lookup: CDR1 GTSNPN, CDR2 SVGIG (reference sequence). J lost 4 bases, V lost 5 bases, and 10 bases had no gene match. This CDR3 contains 14 residues. The DNA of the CDR3 is TGTGCCTGGGAAGGGGGCGTTAAGGGAGAGACCCAGTACTTC. Protein: CAWEGGVKGETQYF.

The CDR3 DNA sequence: TGTGCCAGCAGTTTGCCCGGACAGGGTACAAGGCAGTACTTC. Translated, it gives CASSLPGQGTRQYF. The rearrangement uses TRBV6-5 and TRBJ2-7, with 8 bases fitting TRBD1. CDR1 is MNHEY, CDR2 SVGAGI, per germline. The CDR3 extends over 14 amino acids. The V and J ends lost 4 bases and 9 bases, in that order; junction bases with no gene match: 11.

The chain recombines TRBV19 with TRBJ1-2; TRBD1 matches at 10 bases. The J segment lost 9 bases and the V segment lost 5 bases, leaving 9 bases of the junction unmatched. The CDR3 consists of 14 residues. The germline gives CDR1 LNHDA, CDR2 SQIVND (reference sequence). The CDR3 reads CASSETGGVLSYTF. CDR3 nucleotides: TGTGCCAGTAGTGAGACAGGGGGCGTATTGAGCTACACCTTC. The whole variable domain, remainder taken from reference TRBV19 and TRBJ1-2, is DGGITQSPKYLFRKEGQNVTLSCEQNLNHDAMYWYRQDPGQGLRLIYYSQIVNDFQKGDIAEGYSVSREKKESFPLTVTSAQKNPTAFYLCASSETGGVLSYTFGSGTRLTVV.

The V and J genes are TRBV6-5 and TRBJ1-2; perhaps TRBD1 as D (5 bases). Germline V lookup: CDR1 MNHEY, CDR2 SVGAGI. This CDR3 contains 13 residues. Trimming took off 6 bases at V and 8 bases at J, with 16 bases between the two ends. The DNA for the CDR3 is TGTGCCAGCAGGCCGATCGCAGGGTCCGGCTACACCTTC. Protein: CASRPIAGSGYTF.

The chain carries TRBV27 and TRBJ2-7; D perhaps matches TRBD1 (6 bases). The germline V and J ends were trimmed by 3 bases and 7 bases, with 10 bases remaining between them. The germline CDR1 and CDR2 sequences are MNHEY and SMNVEV (reference sequence). There are 12 residues in the CDR3. Written as DNA, the CDR3 is TGTGCCAGCAGTTTTACAGGGCAAGAGCAGTACTTC. Translated: CASSFTGQEQYF.

This clone is a singleton in its sample. The chain joins TRBV6-5 to TRBJ1-1; 10 bases agree with TRBD1. Germline V gives CDR1 MNHEY, CDR2 SVGAGI. The CDR3 runs 14 residues. The V and J ends lost 7 bases and 2 bases, in that order; junction bases with no gene match: 4. Here the CDR3 reads CASIGTGDNTEAFF. CDR3 sequence (DNA): TGTGCCAGCATCGGGACAGGGGACAACACTGAAGCTTTCTTT.

V gene TRBV2 combines with J gene TRBJ2-3; D call uncertain. Trimming pared 7 bases from V and 3 bases from J, leaving 5 bases between. Germline V lookup: CDR1 SNHLY, CDR2 FYNNEI. The CDR3 is 11 amino acids. For the CDR3, the DNA is TGTGCCAGCAACCCGACAGATACGCAGTATTTT. Translated, it gives CASNPTDTQYF.

The table lists this clone with a count of one. The J gene is TRBJ2-5, the V gene TRBV6-1; D unresolved. Germline V CDR1 and CDR2: MNHNS, SASEGT. V gave up 0 bases and J gave up 7 bases, with 9 bases separating them. The CDR3 runs to 13 residues. Here the CDR3 DNA reads TGTGCCAGCAGTGAAGCATCCGTGGGGACCCAGTACTTC. Its protein is CASSEASVGTQYF.

The chain links TRBV19 to TRBJ1-2; a weak D match, TRBD1 (5 bases). Germline V gene sequence: CDR1 LNHDA, CDR2 SQIVND (reference sequence). Between the trimmed V and J ends, which lost 7 bases and 6 bases, there was a span of 24 bases. The CDR3 is 16 amino acids. The CDR3 protein is CASTNPGEAVSHGYTF. The CDR3 nucleotides are TGTGCCAGTACCAACCCGGGGGAGGCCGTCTCGCATGGCTACACCTTC.

The chain links TRBV18 to TRBJ1-1, with D unclear. V gave up 3 bases and J gave up 1 base, with 12 bases separating them. Germline V gene lookup returns CDR1 KGHSH and CDR2 LQKENI. The CDR3 loop spans 15 amino acids. CDR3 protein: CASSPPSGSNTEAFF. DNA of the CDR3: TGTGCCAGCTCACCCCCCTCGGGATCGAACACTGAAGCTTTCTTT.

The CDR3 sequence is CASRTANTDTQYF. The CDR3 DNA reads TGTGCCAGTCGGACAGCGAACACAGATACGCAGTATTTT. The J gene is TRBJ2-3, the V gene TRBV6-5; weak D call: TRBD1 (6 bases). The ends were cut back, 9 bases at V and 2 bases at J, with 12 bases in the middle. The germline V gene encodes CDR1 MNHEY and CDR2 SVGAGI. The CDR3 is made up of 13 amino acids.